One sample yielded the 17 T cell receptor beta chains listed below, sequenced in a study of Graves' ophthalmopathy and Graves' hyperthyroidism. Researchers took RNA transcripts and amplified TCR beta CDR3 regions from them. After a first-round RT-PCR with HTBI primers, a second-round multiplex PCR was run. MiXCR, applied by TCRdb to the multiplex PCR reads, yields one record per CDR3 protein. The sample yields 500,000 to 800,000 distinct CDR3 sequences, approximately 39% seen once. The sequenced material came from peripheral blood. The source is an adult man with Graves' ophthalmopathy.

This clonotype was counted many times. CDR3 loop: CASSHSTVYGYTF. CDR3 coding DNA: TGTGCCAGCAGTCACTCGACGGTGTATGGCTACACCTTC. The chain recombines TRBV12-3 or TRBV12-4 with TRBJ1-2, with D hard to call. CDR3 length: 13 amino acids. V was clipped by 5 bases and J by 5 bases, with 12 bases between them.

The table lists this clonotype with a few counts. This sequence may be a read error, since a much larger clone differs from it by one base. The V gene is TRBV24-1, the J gene TRBJ1-2; no firm D call. The CDR3 extends over 12 amino acids. Germline V gene sequence: CDR1 KGHDR, CDR2 SFDVKD. CDR3 coding DNA: TGTGCCACCAGTGATTTCAGCTATGGCTGCACCTTC. Its protein is CATSDFSYGCTF.

In this sample, this clonotype turned up many times. The chain links TRBV2 to TRBJ1-3; tentative D call: TRBD1 (5 bases). The V end lost 0 bases, the J end lost 0 bases, and 15 bases lay between the germline ends. Germline V gene data show CDR1 as SNHLY and CDR2 as FYNNEI. The CDR3 covers 18 residues. CDR3 protein: CASSEADSAGHSGNTIYF. The DNA of the CDR3 is TGTGCCAGCAGTGAAGCTGACTCCGCAGGACACTCTGGAAACACCATATATTTT. The full variable domain, with the rest looked up from reference TRBV2 and TRBJ1-3, is EPEVTQTPSHQVTQMGQEVILRCVPISNHLYFYWYRQILGQKVEFLVSFYNNEISEKSEIFDDQFSVERPDGSNFTLKIRSTKLEDSAMYFCASSEADSAGHSGNTIYFGEGSWLTVV.

The chain recombines TRBV7-2 with TRBJ1-5, with 9 positions matching TRBD1. The CDR3 is made up of 17 amino acids. Looked up from germline, CDR1 is SGHTA and CDR2 is FQGNSA. The J segment lost 7 bases and the V segment lost 9 bases, leaving 19 bases of the junction unmatched. The CDR3 DNA follows: TGTGCCAGTAGTATCTCCCGGACAGGGGCATACGAGCAGCCCCAGCATTTT. It is translated as CASSISRTGAYEQPQHF.

Comment on this clonotype: Germline and junction disagree at one end, which may indicate a read error. The V and J genes are TRBV7-9 and TRBJ1-5; D call uncertain. The CDR3 runs 16 residues. Germline V gives CDR1 SEHNR, CDR2 FQNEAQ (reference sequence). The chain's CDR3 is CASSQDFRDGNQPQHF. DNA of the CDR3: TGCGCCAGCAGCCAAGATTTTAGGGATGGCAATCAGCCCCAGCATTTT. Drawing the rest from reference TRBV7-9 and TRBJ1-5, the complete variable domain is DTGVSQNPRHKITKRGQNVTFRCDPISEHNRLYWYRQTLGQGPEFLTYFQNEAQLEKSRLLSDRFSAERPKGSFSTLEIQRTEQGDSAMYLCASSQDFRDGNQPQHFGDGTRLSIL.

A remark on this clonotype: This sequence may be a read error, since a much larger clone differs from it by one base. The chain joins TRBV11-2 to TRBJ2-5; D remains unclear. There are 14 residues in the CDR3. Germline V gene sequence: CDR1 SGHAT, CDR2 FQNNGV. CDR3 region: CASSLGDHQETRYF. The DNA of the CDR3 is TGTGCCAGCAGCTTAGGTGACCACCAAGAGACCCGGTACTTC. Variable domain in full (rest from reference TRBV11-2 and TRBJ2-5): EAGVAQSPRYKIIEKRQSVAFWCNPISGHATLYWYQQILGQGPKLLIQFQNNGVVDDSQLPKDRFSAERLKGVDSTLKIQPAKLEDSAVYLCASSLGDHQETRYFGPGTRLLVL.

This clonotype was seen at least ten times. The chain joins TRBV12-3 or TRBV12-4 to TRBJ1-6; weak D call: TRBD1 (5 bases). V shed 7 bases and J shed 10 bases, with 17 bases lying between them. This CDR3 is built from 14 residues. DNA for the CDR3: TGTGCCAGCACCCCCCTAGGGACGGAGTCACCCCTCCACTTT. As protein: CASTPLGTESPLHF.

Comments on this clonotype: The conserved closing phenylalanine or tryptophan is absent in this CDR3, likely reflecting a read error. The limits of the CDR3 on the DNA are not certain, so only TCRdb's listed CDR3 is given. The genes are TRBV7-8 and TRBJ1-1; the D segment call TRBD1 is taken from the table without a DNA check. Inclusive of both ends, the CDR3 amounts to 9 amino acids. From germline, CDR1 is SGHVS and CDR2 FQNEAQ. The CDR3: CAGSVGDRG.

About this clonotype: The CDR3 does not end in the conserved phenylalanine or tryptophan, so this is likely a read error. The chain couples TRBV12-3 or TRBV12-4 to TRBJ1-1; D is unclear. Trimming removed 7 bases from V and 1 base from J, with 19 bases in between. The CDR3 extends over 16 amino acids. In DNA, the CDR3 is TGTGCCAGCACCCCCCTCGGGTCCCAGACGAACACTGAAGCTTTCCTT. Its protein is CASTPLGSQTNTEAFL.

With respect to this clonotype: With a much larger clone just one base away, this may be a read error. The V and J genes are TRBV5-1 and TRBJ2-7; D not resolved. This CDR3 spans 14 amino acids. Germline CDR1 is SGHRS and CDR2 is YFSETQ. CDR3 region: CASSLWLGVFEQYF. CDR3 coding DNA: TGTGCCAGCAGCTTGTGGCTAGGTGTCTTCGAGCAGTACTTC.

This clonotype was seen ten or more times. This chain connects TRBV25-1 to TRBJ1-2, with 7 nucleotides matching TRBD1. This CDR3 comprises 14 residues. The V gene's germline CDR1 is MGHDK and CDR2 SYGVNS. V lost 4 bases, J lost 4 bases, and 6 bases stayed unmatched. The CDR3 is CASSGGGFGYGYTF. CDR3 DNA: TGTGCCAGCAGTGGAGGGGGCTTCGGCTATGGCTACACCTTC.

CDR3 coding DNA: TGTGCCAGCAGCCCGGACAGGGAGAAGACCCAGTACTTC. Its translation: CASSPDREKTQYF. The J gene is TRBJ2-5, the V gene TRBV6-6; the match to TRBD1 covers 8 bases. V shed 6 bases and J 6 bases; nucleotides not matched to a gene: 6. This CDR3 region has 13 residues. Per germline, CDR1 MNHNY and CDR2 SVGAGI (reference sequence).

Notes on this clonotype: The junction does not match germline at one end; this may be a read error. The V call is TRBV12-5, the J call TRBJ1-1; unclear D gene. Germline V gene lookup returns CDR1 LGHNT and CDR2 FRNRAP. This CDR3 has 14 residues. The CDR3 is CASAPDLLNTEASF. The CDR3, as DNA: TGTGCTAGCGCCCCGGATCTCCTGAACACTGAAGCTTCCTTT.

There are many counts of this clonotype. The chain recombines TRBV29-1 with TRBJ1-1; maybe TRBD1 (5 bases). The germline gives CDR1 SQVTM, CDR2 ANQGSEA. The CDR3 totals 14 residues. The germline V and J ends were trimmed by 6 bases and 8 bases, with 22 bases remaining between them. CDR3 in DNA: TGCAGCGTATACTGGATGAGGGGACCGGGGGAAGCTTTCTTT. Encoded protein: CSVYWMRGPGEAFF.

Turning to this clonotype: A much larger clonotype is one base distant, so this may be a read error. This chain's CDR3 is CASSGGAPTLGYGYTF. Here the CDR3 DNA reads TGTGCCAGCAGTGGAGGGGCACCTACTTTAGGCTATGGCTACACCTTC. This chain connects TRBV10-3 to TRBJ1-2, with a possible D match to TRBD1 (5 bases). Germline CDR1 ENHRY, CDR2 SYGVKD. The CDR3 contains 16 residues.

This clonotype was counted ten times or more. V and J are TRBV11-1 and TRBJ2-2; D gene ambiguous. Trimming took off 2 bases at V and 4 bases at J, with 5 bases between the two ends. In germline, CDR1 is SGHAT, CDR2 FQDESV (reference sequence). The CDR3 contains 13 residues. The CDR3 region has the DNA TGTGCCAGCAGCTTATGGAGCACCGGGGAGCTGTTTTTT. This translates into CASSLWSTGELFF.

This chain links TRBV9 with TRBJ2-7, with D perhaps matching TRBD2 (5 bases). Trimming removed 3 bases from V and 5 bases from J, with 12 bases in between. The CDR3 contains 13 residues. The germline gives CDR1 SGDLS, CDR2 YYNGEE. In nucleotides, the CDR3 is TGTGCCAGCAGCGGGGGAGACGGCAACGAGCAGTACTTC. It specifies CASSGGDGNEQYF.